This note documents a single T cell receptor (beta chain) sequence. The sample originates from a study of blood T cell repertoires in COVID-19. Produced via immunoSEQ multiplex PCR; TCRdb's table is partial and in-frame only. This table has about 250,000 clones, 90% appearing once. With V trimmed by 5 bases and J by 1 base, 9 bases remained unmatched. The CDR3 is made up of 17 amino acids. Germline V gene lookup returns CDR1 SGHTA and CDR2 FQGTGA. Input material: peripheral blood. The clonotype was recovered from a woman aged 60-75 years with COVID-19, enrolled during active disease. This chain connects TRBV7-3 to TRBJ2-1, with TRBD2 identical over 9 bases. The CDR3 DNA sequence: TGTGCCAGCAGCCCCCTGGTTAGCGGGGGATCCTACAATGAGCAGTTCTTC. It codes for CASSPLVSGGSYNEQFF.